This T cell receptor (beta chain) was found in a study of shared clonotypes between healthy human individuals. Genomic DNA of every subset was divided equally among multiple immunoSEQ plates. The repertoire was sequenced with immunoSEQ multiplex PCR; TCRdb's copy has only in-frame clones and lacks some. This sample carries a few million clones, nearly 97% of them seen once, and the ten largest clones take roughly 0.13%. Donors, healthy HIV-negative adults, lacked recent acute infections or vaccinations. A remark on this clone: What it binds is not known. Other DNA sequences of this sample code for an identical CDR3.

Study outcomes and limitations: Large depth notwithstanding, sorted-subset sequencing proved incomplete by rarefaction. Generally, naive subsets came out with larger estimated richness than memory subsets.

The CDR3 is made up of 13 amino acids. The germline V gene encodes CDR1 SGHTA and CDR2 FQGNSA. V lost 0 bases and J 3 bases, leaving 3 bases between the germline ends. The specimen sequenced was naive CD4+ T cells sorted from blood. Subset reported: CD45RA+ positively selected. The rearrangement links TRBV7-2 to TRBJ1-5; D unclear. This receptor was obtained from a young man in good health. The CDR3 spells CASSLALNQPQHF. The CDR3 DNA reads TGTGCCAGCAGCTTAGCGCTCAATCAGCCCCAGCATTTT.